The sequence of this TCR beta chain was determined in a study of OX40 agonist ivuxolimab in advanced cancers. In the study overall: Ivuxolimab was delivered to patients intravenously every 2 weeks at doses spanning 0.01 to 10 mg/kg.

The CDR3 consists of 15 residues. V lost 4 bases and J 0 bases, leaving 11 bases between the germline ends. Germline V gene lookup returns CDR1 SGHNT and CDR2 YYREEE (reference sequence). A word on this clone: Its antigen is undetermined.

Whole-study findings and limits: The study found that CD8+ T cells averaged more expanded clones than CD4+.

Sequencing was performed with immunoSEQ multiplex PCR; in TCRdb, only in-frame clones are kept and a portion is missing. The sample lists around 68,000 clones, more than 85% seen once, with approximately 0.99% in the top ten. Sequenced material: CD4+ or CD8+ T cells sorted from blood, taken in a trial of the OX40 agonist ivuxolimab. The clonotype was recovered from an adult with an advanced solid tumor such as melanoma, head and neck, liver or kidney cancer. V usage is TRBV5-4 and J usage is TRBJ2-1; no reliable D call. Written as DNA, the CDR3 is TGTGCCAGCAGCCTCCAGGTTAGCTCCTACAATGAGCAGTTCTTC. This sequence encodes CASSLQVSSYNEQFF.